This T cell receptor beta chain appears in the sequencing data of a study of cytomegalovirus exposure and HLA in healthy donors. Germline lookup yields CDR1 SGHKS and CDR2 YYEKEE (reference sequence). The CDR3 covers 17 residues. V was shortened by 3 bases and J by 3 bases, with 19 bases between the two germline ends. This clone has only a few counts. This PCR relied on a set of 60 Vbeta primers and 13 Jbeta primers. Assay used: immunoSEQ multiplex PCR; TCRdb lists only in-frame clones, some missing. The table lists about 160,000 clones, approximately 80% of them singletons. Material: PBMCs. The receptor's source is a man aged 25 to 40 in good health and CMV-seropositive. The rearrangement links TRBV5-5 to TRBJ2-1; D may be TRBD1 (6 bases). CDR3: CASSSSNDRSFYNEQFF. CDR3 nucleotides: TGTGCCAGCAGCTCCTCAAACGACAGGTCATTCTACAATGAGCAGTTCTTC.